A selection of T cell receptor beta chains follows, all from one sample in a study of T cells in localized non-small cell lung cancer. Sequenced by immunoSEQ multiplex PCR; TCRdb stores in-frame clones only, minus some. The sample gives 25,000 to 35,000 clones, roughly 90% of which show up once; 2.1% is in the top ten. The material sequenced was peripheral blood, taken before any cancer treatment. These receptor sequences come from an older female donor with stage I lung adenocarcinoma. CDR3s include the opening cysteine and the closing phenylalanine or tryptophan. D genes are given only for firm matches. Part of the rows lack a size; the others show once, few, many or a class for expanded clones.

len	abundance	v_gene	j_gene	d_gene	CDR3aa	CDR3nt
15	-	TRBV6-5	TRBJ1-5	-	CASSYGVLSNQPQHF	TGTGCCAGCAGTTACGGCGTTCTTAGCAATCAGCCCCAGCATTTT
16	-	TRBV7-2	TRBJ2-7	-	CASSPRPEVYLYEQYF	TGTGCCAGCAGCCCCCGCCCTGAGGTCTACCTCTACGAGCAGTACTTC
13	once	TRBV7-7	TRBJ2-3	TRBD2	CASSLAGGDTQYF	TGTGCTAGCAGCCTAGCGGGGGGAGATACGCAGTATTTT
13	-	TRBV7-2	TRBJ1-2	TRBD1	CASSRTGVGGYTF	TGTGCCAGCAGCCGGACAGGGGTCGGTGGCTACACCTTC
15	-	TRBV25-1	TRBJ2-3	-	CASRQTDWKEDTQYF	TGTGCCAGCCGACAAACGGACTGGAAAGAGGATACGCAGTATTTT
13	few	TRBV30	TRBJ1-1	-	CAWKTTANTEAFF	TGTGCCTGGAAAACGACAGCGAACACTGAAGCTTTCTTT
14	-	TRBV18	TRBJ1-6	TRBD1	CASSQDRGHSPLHF	TGTGCCAGCTCACAGGACAGGGGACATTCACCCCTCCACTTT
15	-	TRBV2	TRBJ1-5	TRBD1	CASSEERTGNQPQHF	TGTGCCAGCAGTGAAGAAAGGACAGGGAATCAGCCCCAGCATTTT
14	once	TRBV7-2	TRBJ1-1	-	CASSPGRQNTEAFF	TGTGCCAGCAGCCCGGGACGACAGAACACTGAAGCTTTCTTT
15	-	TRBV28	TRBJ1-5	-	CTSSLRGGSNQPQHF	TGTACCAGCAGTTTAAGGGGGGGTAGCAATCAGCCCCAGCATTTT
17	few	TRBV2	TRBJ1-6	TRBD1	CASSQFQGQVTNSPLHF	TGTGCCAGCAGTCAGTTCCAAGGACAGGTGACTAATTCACCCCTCCACTTT
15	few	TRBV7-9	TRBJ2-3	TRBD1	CASSVGTGRTDTQYF	TGTGCCAGCAGCGTCGGGACAGGGCGCACAGATACGCAGTATTTT
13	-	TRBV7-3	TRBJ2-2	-	CASSADNTGELFF	TGTGCCAGCAGCGCGGATAACACCGGGGAGCTGTTTTTT
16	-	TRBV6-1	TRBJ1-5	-	CASSGGGFNSNQPQHF	TGTGCCAGCAGTGGCGGAGGTTTCAATAGCAATCAGCCCCAGCATTTT
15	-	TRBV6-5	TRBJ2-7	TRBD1	CASSSSGTGRYEQYF	TGTGCCAGCAGTAGCTCCGGGACAGGGCGCTACGAGCAGTACTTC
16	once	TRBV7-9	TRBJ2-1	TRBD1	CASSFLGTGKYNEQFF	TGTGCCAGCAGCTTCCTAGGGACAGGGAAGTACAATGAGCAGTTCTTC
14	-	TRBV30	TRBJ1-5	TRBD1	CAWSVRQGGQPQHF	TGTGCCTGGAGTGTACGACAGGGCGGTCAGCCCCAGCATTTT
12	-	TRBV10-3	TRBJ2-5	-	CAIRDFAETQYF	TGTGCCATCAGAGACTTTGCGGAGACCCAGTACTTC
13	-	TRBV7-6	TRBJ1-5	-	CASSTGTNQPQHF	TGTGCCAGCAGCACCGGGACCAATCAGCCCCAGCATTTT
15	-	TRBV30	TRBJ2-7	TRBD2	CAWTLVSGASFEQYF	TGTGCCTGGACCCTTGTTAGCGGGGCATCTTTCGAGCAGTACTTC
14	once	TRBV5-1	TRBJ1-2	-	CASSLEAGNGGYTF	TGCGCCAGCAGCTTGGAGGCAGGGAATGGTGGCTACACCTTC
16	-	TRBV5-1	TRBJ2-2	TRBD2	CASSLTERGNTGELFF	TGCGCCAGCAGCTTGACGGAGCGGGGGAACACCGGGGAGCTGTTTTTT
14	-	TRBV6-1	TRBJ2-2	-	CASNRDTNTGELFF	TGTGCCAGCAACCGGGATACGAACACCGGGGAGCTGTTTTTT
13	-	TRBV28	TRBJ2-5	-	CASNRGGQETQYF	TGTGCCAGCAATCGGGGAGGTCAAGAGACCCAGTACTTC
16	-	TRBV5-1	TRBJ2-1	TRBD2	CASRRVGSGGDNEQFF	TGCGCCAGCCGTCGCGTGGGCAGCGGGGGGGACAATGAGCAGTTCTTC
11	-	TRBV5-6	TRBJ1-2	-	CASSKDYGYTF	TGTGCCAGCAGCAAGGACTATGGCTACACCTTC
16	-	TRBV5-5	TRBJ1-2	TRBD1	CASSLRAQGANYGYTF	TGTGCCAGCAGCTTGAGGGCTCAGGGGGCTAACTATGGCTACACCTTC
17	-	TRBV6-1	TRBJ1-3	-	CASSEGAQRSSGNTIYF	TGTGCCAGCAGTGAAGGGGCCCAGCGGAGCTCTGGAAACACCATATATTTT
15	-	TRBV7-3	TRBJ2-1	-	CASSFGPKQEDEQFF	TGTGCCAGCAGCTTTGGTCCAAAGCAGGAGGATGAGCAGTTCTTC
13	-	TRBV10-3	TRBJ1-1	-	CAIWSGSDTEAFF	TGTGCCATCTGGTCAGGGTCGGACACTGAAGCTTTCTTT
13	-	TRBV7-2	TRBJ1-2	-	CASRTGGYLGYTF	TGTGCCAGCAGAACGGGGGGCTATTTGGGCTACACCTTC
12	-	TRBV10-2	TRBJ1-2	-	CASSLDSYGYTF	TGCGCCAGCAGCCTGGACAGCTATGGCTACACCTTC
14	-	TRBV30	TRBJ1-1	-	CAWSVLQGSGEAFF	TGTGCCTGGAGTGTCCTCCAGGGAAGCGGGGAAGCTTTCTTT
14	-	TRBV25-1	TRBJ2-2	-	CASSPRTNTGELFF	TGTGCCAGCAGCCCGAGGACTAACACCGGGGAGCTGTTTTTT
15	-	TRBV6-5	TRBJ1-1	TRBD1	CASSPEEGAVREAFF	TGTGCCAGCAGCCCGGAGGAGGGGGCTGTTCGCGAAGCTTTCTTT
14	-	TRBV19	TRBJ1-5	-	CASSTDSLYQPQHF	TGTGCCAGTAGTACGGACAGCCTCTATCAGCCCCAGCATTTT
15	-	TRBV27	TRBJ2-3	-	CASKRVAGGTDTQYF	TGTGCCAGCAAACGGGTGGCAGGGGGCACAGATACGCAGTATTTT
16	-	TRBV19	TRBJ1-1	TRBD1	CASIKGTGNINTEAFF	TGTGCCAGTATCAAAGGGACAGGGAATATCAACACTGAAGCTTTCTTT
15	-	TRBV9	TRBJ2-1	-	CASSVGGGYYNEQFF	TGTGCCAGCAGCGTAGGGGGTGGGTACTACAATGAGCAGTTCTTC
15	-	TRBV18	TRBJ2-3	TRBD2	CASSRLAGDIDTQYF	TGTGCCAGCTCACGACTAGCGGGGGATATAGATACGCAGTATTTT
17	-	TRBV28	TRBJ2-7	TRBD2	CASSLGGTNPIHCEQYF	TGTGCCAGCAGTTTAGGGGGGACTAACCCTATCCACTGCGAGCAGTACTTC
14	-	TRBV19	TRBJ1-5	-	CASSISKGSQPQHF	TGTGCCAGTAGTATATCAAAGGGGAGTCAGCCCCAGCATTTT
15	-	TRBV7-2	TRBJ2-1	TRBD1	CASRHRDRFYNEQFF	TGTGCCAGCAGGCACCGGGACAGATTTTACAATGAGCAGTTCTTC
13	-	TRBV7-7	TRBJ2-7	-	CASSLATGYEQYF	TGTGCTAGCAGCTTAGCTACGGGCTACGAGCAGTACTTC
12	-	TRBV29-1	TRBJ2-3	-	CSVDRRAGGEYF	TGCAGCGTTGATCGAAGGGCAGGGGGGGAGTATTTT
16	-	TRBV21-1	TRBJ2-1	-	CASSLGGKREYNEQFF	TGTGCCAGCAGCTTAGGGGGGAAGCGGGAGTACAATGAGCAGTTCTTC
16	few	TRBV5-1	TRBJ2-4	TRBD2	CASSLDGAGGGNIQYF	TGCGCCAGCAGCTTGGACGGAGCGGGGGGAGGAAACATTCAGTACTTC
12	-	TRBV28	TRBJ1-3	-	CASSVGGNTIYF	TGTGCCAGCAGCGTGGGTGGAAACACCATATATTTT
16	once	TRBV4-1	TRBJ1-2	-	CASSQVPRRTNYGYTF	TGCGCCAGCAGCCAAGTTCCGCGTAGAACTAACTATGGCTACACCTTC
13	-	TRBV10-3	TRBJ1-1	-	CAINSLTDTEAFF	TGTGCCATCAATAGCTTAACGGACACTGAAGCTTTCTTT
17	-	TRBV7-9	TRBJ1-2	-	CASSLASGFQVKYGYTF	TGTGCCAGCAGCTTAGCGAGCGGTTTTCAAGTCAAGTATGGCTACACCTTC